Sequencing of this TCR beta chain was carried out in a study of T cell responses to AZD1222 COVID-19 vaccine. Measured with immunoSEQ multiplex PCR; TCRdb has only the in-frame clones, and not every one. The table shows 100,000 to 120,000 clones, with 88% occurring only once. The clonotype comes from an adult in good health. The specimen was peripheral blood, collected on day 0 of AZD1222 vaccination.

The CDR3 DNA reads TGTGCCAGCAGCACAACGGGACTAGCGGGCGGGGAGCTGTTTTTT. This codes for CASSTTGLAGGELFF. V and J are TRBV7-8 and TRBJ2-2, with 12 bases aligning to TRBD2. This CDR3 region has 15 residues. Germline V gives CDR1 SGHVS, CDR2 FQNEAQ. Unmatched junction bases numbered 5, after V lost 5 bases and J lost 7 bases. Full variable domain (rest looked up from reference TRBV7-8 and TRBJ2-2): GAGVSQSPRYKVAKRGQDVALRCDPISGHVSLFWYQQALGQGPEFLTYFQNEAQLDKSGLPSDRFFAERPEGSVSTLKIQRTQQEDSAVYLCASSTTGLAGGELFFGEGSRLTVL.